This TCR beta chain was captured by sequencing in a study of T cells after posttransplantation cyclophosphamide. From germline, CDR1 is MNHNS and CDR2 SASEGT. V shed 6 bases, J shed 7 bases, and the junction held 7 bases outside the gene matches. There are 14 residues in the CDR3. The protocol was immunoSEQ multiplex PCR, while the TCRdb copy is restricted to in-frame clones and leaves out a portion. Listed for the sample are almost 5,500 clones, none seen a single time. This clone has a count of ten or more. Treatment was busulfan-fludarabine conditioning, a marrow graft, and cyclophosphamide on days +3 and +4.

V usage is TRBV6-1 and J usage is TRBJ2-7, with 12 bases identical to TRBD2. This specimen consisted of PBMCs, obtained around 400 days after allogeneic stem cell transplant with posttransplant cyclophosphamide. This receptor was taken from a male patient aged 55 to 69 who received an allogeneic stem cell transplant from a related donor, was CMV-positive, and had acute GVHD only. Some T cells could come from the graft donor. The CDR3 loop is CASRELAGGYEQYF. DNA of the CDR3: TGTGCCAGCAGAGAACTAGCGGGAGGTTATGAGCAGTACTTC.